Listed here is a single TCR beta chain. Its antigen is unknown. No much larger clone exists at a distance of one base, and base qualities are not known. Sequencer: Illumina NovaSeq 6000. TCRalpha and TCRbeta cDNA libraries were constructed by 5'RACE with constant-segment primers, with sample barcodes and unique molecular identifiers being introduced. RNA was extracted from every sample with Trizol reagent. The libraries were amplified in two PCR steps, and the second step added a second sample barcode and Illumina TruSeq adapters. Sequencing of libraries was performed on an Illumina NovaSeq with 2 x 150 bp paired-end reads. Concerning the study's data processing: The reads were demultiplexed and collapsed into UMI-guided consensus sequences using migec v1.2.7. With mixcr v2.1.11, UMI consensuses were aligned to TRA and TRB V and J templates and assembled into clonotypes. Expanded or contracted clonotypes were those called significant by both edgeR and NoisET, with noise models trained on biological replicates. For edgeR calls, the cutoffs were a false discovery rate-adjusted p below 0.01 and a log2 fold-change threshold of 1. As an exploratory analysis of dynamics, max-normalized trajectories of the 1000 most abundant clonotypes were examined with PCA combined with hierarchical clustering. Each responding clone was given a CD4 or CD8 phenotype based on the CD4+ and CD8+ repertoires, which had been sequenced separately. The public reads were reprocessed in TCRdb via fastp at Q25 and MiXCR, keeping in-frame beta chains. Rows are combined by CDR3 protein, so each entry shows the most common genes and DNA. The V and J calls were determined by TCRdb, not by the authors. In this sample the table shows 70,000 to 100,000 distinct CDR3 sequences, about 13% of which occur a single time. Around a quarter of the sample is held by the ten biggest clonotypes.

This specimen belongs to a study of T-cell memory formation after mild COVID-19 (dated by TCRdb to about 2021). About the study as a whole: Most TCR sequence clusters were specific to one of the two donors. In two donors, T-cell clones that expanded and contracted after mild COVID-19 were followed by sequencing TCRalpha and TCRbeta repertoires longitudinally. The cohort comprised two young, previously healthy adult volunteers, one female and one male.

General findings and caveats noted by the study authors: Contracting CD4+ clones turned up mainly in the CM and EM memory subsets, whereas EMRA was where CD8+ clones were enriched. Only a couple of mild cases were covered in the study, and larger cohorts including severe cases with pre-infection samples were considered necessary. Whether the second-wave clones peaking on day 37 were SARS-CoV-2 specific was not confirmed. Balanced CD4/CD8 phenotypes were observed for clones contracting from day 15 to 85, whereas a bias towards CD4+ was observed for a second wave of clones expanding from day 15 to 37. Some responding clones were found in pre-infection memory, which suggests that pre-existing cross-reactive memory T cells took part in the SARS-CoV-2 response.

Ficoll-Paque density gradient centrifugation was used to isolate PBMCs. The TCR comes from an adult woman who had mild COVID-19 (a few samples of this study predate the infection). The sample titles of this study are shuffled in the database, so cell type and time point are left out; the donor was told from shared clones. Specimen: PBMCs or a T cell subset sorted from them (not recorded which).

The sequence in DNA is TGTGCCAGCAGCTTGGTGCCCCAGGAGCTATATGGCTACACCTTC. Its translation reads: CASSLVPQELYGYTF. Recombination joined TRBV5-5 with TRBJ1-2; the D gene lacks a confident call. The CDR3 sequence holds 15 residues, the cysteine and phenylalanine included. Only the CDR3 part of the read is kept: 45 bases, read in frame from the first base. CDR1 and CDR2 (SGHKS, YYEKEE) derive from the germline V gene (reference sequence). Relative to germline, V is 0 bases shorter and J is 5 bases shorter, with 14 bases between their ends. Outside the CDR3, residues come from the reference TRBV5-5 and TRBJ1-2 proteins, so the full variable domain is: DAGVTQSPTHLIKTRGQQVTLRCSPISGHKSVSWYQQVLGQGPQFIFQYYEKEERGRGNFPDRFSARQFPNYSSELNVNALLLGDSALYLCASSLVPQELYGYTFGSGTRLTVV.